One sample yielded the 32 T cell receptor beta chains listed below, sequenced in a study of human T cells and chemical hapten exposure. The time point is: patch test 1, 2 weeks after DPC sensitization. Sample treatment: therapeutic diphenylcyclopropenone sensitization with weekly scalp DPC. TCRdb analysed the RACE reads with MiXCR anew, one entry per CDR3 protein. Altogether some 110,000 distinct CDR3 sequences are present, about an eighth being singletons, with the ten largest covering 1.3% to 1.5%. The starting material was whole blood, obtained in connection with sensitization to the hapten diphenylcyclopropenone (DPC). These receptors originate from a woman in her 50s with alopecia areata. Some clones in this sample may be carry-over from other donors' samples.

This clonotype was counted only a few times. The CDR3 sequence is CASSLAGGPEQYF. The CDR3 bases are TGTGCCAGCTCCCTAGCGGGAGGGCCCGAGCAGTACTTC. This sequence joins TRBV18 and TRBJ2-7; 12 bases line up with TRBD2. V trimming: 6 bases; J trimming: 6 bases; junction bases outside the gene matches: 3. Germline CDR1 KGHSH, CDR2 LQKENI. The CDR3 spans 13 residues.

The chain uses TRBV28 and TRBJ1-1; no clear D gene. V was clipped by 2 bases and J by 6 bases, with 7 bases between them. Germline V gives CDR1 MDHEN, CDR2 SYDVKM. The CDR3 contains 12 residues. CDR3 coding DNA: TGTGCCAGCAGTTTAAGCTTCCCTGAAGCTTTCTTT. Translating gives CASSLSFPEAFF.

In its sample, this clonotype was seen many times. Sequence at one end of the junction differs from germline and may be a read error. CDR3 nucleotide sequence: TGTGCCAGCAGTGAAATAAGGGATACGCAGTATTTT. Its protein is CASSEIRDTQYF. The chain uses TRBV10-2 and TRBJ2-3; D not resolved. The length of the CDR3 is 12 residues. Germline V lookup: CDR1 WSHSY, CDR2 SAAADI.

This clonotype was detected ten times or more. The rearrangement uses TRBV7-2 and TRBJ2-6; D may be TRBD1 or TRBD2 (5 bases each). Germline-derived CDR1 and CDR2 are SGHTA and FQGNSA. V was shortened by 1 base and J by 0 bases, with 19 bases between the two germline ends. This CDR3 spans 20 amino acids. CDR3 nucleotide sequence: TGTGCCAGCAGCTTAGAAGGGGACGGCAGGGTTCCCTCTGGGGCCAACGTCCTGACTTTC. It encodes CASSLEGDGRVPSGANVLTF.

This clonotype was seen at least ten times. The genes are TRBV11-2 and TRBJ2-5, with a weak D call TRBD2 (7 bases). The CDR3 runs to 15 residues. V lost 1 base and J lost 5, with 14 bases in between. Germline V gives CDR1 SGHAT, CDR2 FQNNGV. CDR3 DNA: TGTGCCAGCAGCTTAGCGGGGGGCCTTAGCGAGACCCAGTACTTC. It encodes CASSLAGGLSETQYF.

This clonotype was observed many times. The junction differs from germline at one of its ends, possibly a read error. The chain joins TRBV28 to TRBJ2-5; the match to TRBD2 covers 8 bases. The CDR3 is 14 amino acids. In germline, CDR1 is MDHEN, CDR2 SYDVKM. Here the CDR3 reads CASSFYGGGEAQYF. The CDR3 DNA is TGTGCCAGCAGTTTCTACGGGGGGGGAGAGGCCCAGTACTTC.

This clonotype was counted only a few times. The chain uses TRBV28 and TRBJ2-7, with D perhaps assigned TRBD1 or TRBD2 (6 bases each). From germline, CDR1 is MDHEN and CDR2 SYDVKM. Trimming took off 4 bases at V and 0 bases at J, with 16 bases between the two ends. This CDR3 contains 16 residues. In DNA form, the CDR3 reads TGTGCCAGCAGTTCCCCAGGGACGGGGGCCTCCTACGAGCAGTACTTC. Protein: CASSSPGTGASYEQYF.

The V and J genes are TRBV29-1 and TRBJ1-2; 8 nucleotides align to TRBD1. The germline CDR1 and CDR2 sequences are SQVTM and ANQGSEA. V lost 5 bases and J lost 8; bases outside the gene matches: 4. This CDR3 has 11 residues. The CDR3, as DNA: TGCAGCGTTAACAGGGGGAGAGGCTACACCTTC. It encodes CSVNRGRGYTF.

This clonotype was observed a few times. This chain links TRBV6-6 with TRBJ2-1; 9 nucleotides line up with TRBD2. Germline V gene sequence: CDR1 MNHNY, CDR2 SVGAGI (reference sequence). V trimming: 6 bases; J trimming: 5 bases; junction bases outside the gene matches: 5. This CDR3 region has 14 residues. As DNA, the CDR3 is TGTGCCAGCAGATATAGCGGGAGAGACAATGAGCAGTTCTTC. This gives the protein CASRYSGRDNEQFF.

This clonotype came up a few times. The rearrangement joins TRBV6-5 to TRBJ1-1; 7 nucleotides align to TRBD1. The CDR3 is 14 amino acids. The J segment lost 8 bases and the V segment lost 1 base, leaving 7 bases of the junction unmatched. The V gene's germline CDR1 is MNHEY and CDR2 SVGAGI. The DNA of the CDR3 is TGTGCCAGCAGTTACTGGGACAGAGGCTCCGAAGCTTTCTTT. Protein: CASSYWDRGSEAFF.

In this sample, this clonotype turned up a few times. The chain joins TRBV24-1 to TRBJ2-1, with D possibly being TRBD2 (5 bases). The CDR3 covers 12 residues. V was shortened by 3 bases and J by 9 bases, with 8 bases between the two germline ends. In germline, CDR1 is KGHDR, CDR2 SFDVKD. CDR3 DNA: TGTGCCACCAGTGATGGCGGAGGTGAGCAGTTCTTC. This sequence encodes CATSDGGGEQFF.

This clonotype was seen only a few times. The rearrangement uses TRBV5-1 and TRBJ2-3, with 11 nucleotides matching TRBD2. Trimming took 3 bases from V and 1 from J; bases not matched to a gene: 1. CDR3 length: 15 amino acids. The germline gives CDR1 SGHRS, CDR2 YFSETQ. The CDR3 spells CASSWGLAGTDTQYF. Here the CDR3 DNA reads TGCGCCAGCAGCTGGGGACTAGCGGGCACAGATACGCAGTATTTT.

This clonotype has ten or more counts. One junction end disagrees with the germline gene, perhaps due to a read error. The chain links TRBV29-1 to TRBJ2-3, with 9 bases identical to TRBD2. CDR3 length: 16 residues. Germline V gene sequence: CDR1 SQVTM, CDR2 ANQGSEA. The CDR3 spells CSVGSRWGTSIDTQYF. CDR3 nucleotides: TGCAGCGTTGGTTCTCGCTGGGGGACTAGCATAGATACGCAGTATTTT.

There are a few counts of this clonotype. This chain joins TRBV3-1 and TRBJ2-7; 9 bases align to TRBD1. Trimming removed 9 bases from V and 0 bases from J; junction bases left unmatched: 3. The germline V gene has CDR1 LGHDT and CDR2 YNNKEL (reference sequence). CDR3 length: 13 residues. CDR3 region: CASGTGPSYEQYF. The DNA of the CDR3 is TGTGCCAGTGGGACAGGGCCCTCCTACGAGCAGTACTTC.

This clonotype was counted between two and nine times. V usage is TRBV5-1 and J usage is TRBJ1-2; weak D call: TRBD1 (5 bases). Germline CDR1 and CDR2: SGHRS and YFSETQ. The CDR3 is made up of 14 amino acids. Trimming removed 4 bases from V and 4 bases from J, with 14 bases in between. CDR3 in amino acids: CASSPGGLPYGYTF. For the CDR3, the DNA is TGCGCCAGCAGCCCCGGGGGTCTCCCCTATGGCTACACCTTC.

This clonotype appeared a few times. The chain recombines TRBV12-3 or TRBV12-4 with TRBJ1-1; possible D gene TRBD1, 6 bases. The CDR3 totals 12 residues. V lost 5 bases and J 8 bases, leaving 12 bases between the germline ends. The CDR3 here is CASSGAGAEAFF. The DNA for the CDR3 is TGTGCCAGCAGTGGCGCAGGGGCCGAAGCTTTCTTT.

The sample holds many counts of this clonotype. This chain links TRBV5-1 with TRBJ1-1; tentatively, D is TRBD1 (5 bases). CDR3 length: 13 residues. CDR1 and CDR2 (germline): SGHRS, YFSETQ. V lost 4 bases and J 1 base, leaving 8 bases between the germline ends. The CDR3 here is CASSGGPNTEAFF. CDR3 coding DNA: TGCGCCAGCAGCGGGGGACCGAACACTGAAGCTTTCTTT.

This clonotype showed up just a few times. This chain joins TRBV20-1 and TRBJ2-7, with TRBD1 as a possible D gene (5 bases). The V end was cut by 0 bases, the J end by 5 bases, with 17 bases between. The V gene's germline CDR1 is DFQATT and CDR2 SNEGSKA (reference sequence). This CDR3 is built from 15 residues. DNA for the CDR3: TGCAGTGCTAGAGATCCGGCAGGGCCGGGTCACGAGCAGTACTTC. This sequence encodes CSARDPAGPGHEQYF.

This clonotype was detected a few times. The chain links TRBV6-1 to TRBJ1-2; 7 positions agree with TRBD1. The CDR3 is 14 residues long. The germline V gene encodes CDR1 MNHNS and CDR2 SASEGT. V dropped 2 bases and J dropped 6; count of bases not matched to a gene: 6. CDR3 protein: CASSETPRGNGYTF. CDR3 DNA: TGTGCCAGCAGTGAAACCCCCAGGGGGAATGGCTACACCTTC.

This clonotype was detected a few times. V is TRBV20-1 and J is TRBJ1-5; a weak D match, TRBD1 (5 bases). The CDR3 is 17 residues long. V lost 0 bases to trimming and J lost 3 bases, with 18 bases between them. Germline CDR1 is DFQATT and CDR2 is SNEGSKA (reference sequence). CDR3 in DNA: TGCAGTGCTAGAGATCACTTGCAGGGACCCACCAATCAGCCCCAGCATTTT. It is translated as CSARDHLQGPTNQPQHF.

The chain employs TRBV12-3 or TRBV12-4 and TRBJ2-5; D remains ambiguous. Trimming removed 3 bases at V and 2 bases at J, with 7 bases between. The CDR3 totals 13 residues. The CDR3 sequence is CASSFLGQETQYF. CDR3 nucleotides: TGTGCCAGCAGTTTTCTGGGGCAAGAGACCCAGTACTTC.

The chain links TRBV20-1 to TRBJ2-1; perhaps TRBD1 as D (6 bases). Looked up from germline, CDR1 is DFQATT and CDR2 is SNEGSKA (reference sequence). The CDR3 is 11 residues long. Trimming left V 6 bases short and J 12 bases short, with 15 bases between. The CDR3 nucleotides are TGCAGTGCCCCCCTGGTAGGGGGGCAGTTCTTC. It is translated as CSAPLVGGQFF.

This clonotype was seen more than once but under ten times. The gene calls are TRBV11-2 and TRBJ2-3; no clear D. Germline V gene data show CDR1 as SGHAT and CDR2 as FQNNGV. V gave up 5 bases and J gave up 8 bases, with 8 bases separating them. The CDR3 length is 11 residues. This chain's CDR3 is CASSRTSTQYF. The DNA of the CDR3 is TGTGCCAGCAGCCGAACCAGTACGCAGTATTTT.

This clonotype showed up many times. V usage is TRBV19 and J usage is TRBJ1-1, with D perhaps matching TRBD1 (5 bases). Germline lookup yields CDR1 LNHDA and CDR2 SQIVND (reference sequence). The CDR3 runs to 11 residues. Between the trimmed V and J ends, which lost 9 bases and 8 bases, there was a span of 13 bases. DNA for the CDR3: TGTGCCAGCCTGGGACCTCCCGAAGCTTTCTTT. Residues: CASLGPPEAFF.

In regard to this clonotype: A much larger clone is a single base away; this may be a read error. The chain joins TRBV6-5 to TRBJ2-7; TRBD2 matches at 10 bases. CDR1 MNHEY and CDR2 SVGAGI come from the germline V gene. This CDR3 contains 16 residues. The CDR3 loop is CVSSSRFSGGYYEQYF. The CDR3 nucleotides read TGTGTCAGCAGTTCCCGATTTAGCGGGGGGTACTACGAGCAGTACTTC.

This clonotype was recorded at least ten times. In nucleotides, the CDR3 is TGTGCCAGCAGATACCTAGGGACGGGTCTACAGGGGGCCGGCTACACCTTC. Translated, it gives CASRYLGTGLQGAGYTF. The chain employs TRBV6-2 or TRBV6-3 and TRBJ1-2, with TRBD1 identical over 9 bases. After removal of 6 bases from V and 8 bases from J, the junction contained 19 bases not matched to a gene. This CDR3 region has 17 residues. Per the germline V gene, CDR1 is MNHEY and CDR2 is SVGEGT.

This clonotype appeared a few times. The chain uses TRBV6-6 and TRBJ1-1; D might be TRBD1 (6 bases). This CDR3 is built from 15 residues. Trimming took 0 bases from V and 5 from J, leaving 13 bases between them. Germline-derived CDR1 and CDR2 are MNHNY and SVGAGI (reference sequence). The CDR3: CASSYSTGPSTEAFF. CDR3 nucleotides: TGTGCCAGCAGTTACTCGACAGGTCCCTCGACTGAAGCTTTCTTT.

The V call is TRBV6-5, the J call TRBJ2-3, with 7 bases identical to TRBD1. The CDR3 has 15 amino acids. Germline CDR1 is MNHEY and CDR2 is SVGAGI. The trim removed 6 bases at V and 0 bases at J, leaving 6 bases unmatched. CDR3 loop: CASRLDRASTDTQYF. The CDR3 bases are TGTGCCAGCAGACTCGACAGGGCTAGCACAGATACGCAGTATTTT.

This clonotype was counted at least ten times. The CDR3 coding sequence is TGTGCCATCAGACGCCAGGGTGACTACGAGCAGTACTTC. Translating it yields CAIRRQGDYEQYF. The rearrangement links TRBV10-3 to TRBJ2-7; D may be TRBD1 (5 bases). This CDR3 comprises 13 residues. V was pared by 6 bases and J by 3 bases, with 12 bases between. From germline, CDR1 is ENHRY and CDR2 SYGVKD.

The genes are TRBV11-2 and TRBJ2-1; possibly TRBD1 for D (7 bases). V lost 0 bases and J 6 bases, leaving 15 bases between the germline ends. Per the germline V gene, CDR1 is SGHAT and CDR2 is FQNNGV. The CDR3 has 16 amino acids. The CDR3 nucleotides read TGTGCCAGCAGCTTAGAATACGCAGGGGGGCTCAATGAGCAGTTCTTC. Translated: CASSLEYAGGLNEQFF.

Written as DNA, the CDR3 is TGCAGTGCTAGCCACGTTACAGGCTCTGGCTACACCTTC. It is translated as CSASHVTGSGYTF. This sequence joins TRBV20-1 and TRBJ1-2; maybe TRBD1 (5 bases). CDR1 is DFQATT, CDR2 SNEGSKA, per germline (reference sequence). The length of the CDR3 is 13 residues. The V and J ends lost 3 bases and 7 bases respectively, with 15 bases between them.

About this clonotype: This may stem from a read error, because a much larger clone lies one nucleotide away. J is TRBJ2-7 and V is TRBV29-1; 12 positions match TRBD2. Per the germline V gene, CDR1 is SQVTM and CDR2 is ANQGSEA. The V segment lost 3 bases and the J segment 8 bases; nucleotides outside the gene matches: 8. This CDR3 is 14 amino acids long. CDR3 in DNA: TGCAGCGTTGATGGACTAGCGGGAAGGATTCAGCAGTACTTC. Its protein product is CSVDGLAGRIQQYF.